Each of the 13 T cell receptor beta chains below was sequenced from the same sample in a study of T cell responses to AZD1222 COVID-19 vaccine. Repertoires were generated with immunoSEQ multiplex PCR, while TCRdb's copy carries only in-frame clones and drops some. The sample lists approximately 130,000 clones; 80% to 95% were seen once. Sequences were derived from peripheral blood, sampled on day 0 of AZD1222 vaccination. The receptors here all came from an adult in good health.

In nucleotides, the CDR3 is TGTGCCAGCAGGGGGGCCTATCTCGCCGAGCCCCAGCATTTT. This sequence encodes CASRGAYLAEPQHF. The genes are TRBV6-6 and TRBJ1-5; TRBD1 is a possible D gene (6 bases). The CDR3 spans 14 residues. The germline V gene has CDR1 MNHNY and CDR2 SVGAGI (reference sequence). V was pared by 6 bases and J by 8 bases, with 17 bases between.

This clone was observed a single time. Its ends do not fully match the called genes, so a read error is possible. This chain joins TRBV18 and TRBJ1-2; D remains ambiguous. From germline, CDR1 is KGHSH and CDR2 LQKENI. The CDR3 length is 13 residues. CDR3 residues: CASSPPSGAHWNF. The CDR3 coding sequence is TGTGCCAGCTCACCACCGTCCGGAGCTCATTGGAACTTC. Filled out from reference TRBV18 and TRBJ1-2, the complete variable domain reads NAGVMQNPRHLVRRRGQEARLRCSPMKGHSHVYWYRQLPEEGLKFMVYLQKENIIDESGMPKERFSAEFPKEGPSILRIQQVVRGDSAAYFCASSPPSGAHWNFGSGTRLTVV.

J is TRBJ2-7 and V is TRBV28; TRBD2 agrees at 12 bases. The J segment lost 3 bases and the V segment lost 0 bases, leaving 3 bases of the junction unmatched. CDR3 length: 16 residues. CDR1 is MDHEN and CDR2 is SYDVKM in the germline V gene. The DNA of the CDR3 is TGTGCCAGCAGTTTATGGACTAGCGGGAGACACTACGAGCAGTACTTC. Protein product: CASSLWTSGRHYEQYF.

V and J are TRBV19 and TRBJ1-2; 11 positions match TRBD1. CDR1 is LNHDA, CDR2 SQIVND, per germline (reference sequence). V dropped 4 bases and J dropped 6; count of bases not matched to a gene: 10. The CDR3 runs to 16 residues. CDR3 DNA sequence: TGTGCCAGTAGTACCCAATGGACAGGGGGCGCAGATGGCTACACCTTC. Encoded protein: CASSTQWTGGADGYTF.

V gene TRBV11-2 combines with J gene TRBJ1-5; D call uncertain. Germline values: CDR1 SGHAT, CDR2 FQNNGV. This CDR3 is 14 amino acids long. Trimming took 4 bases from V and 4 from J, leaving 11 bases between them. The CDR3 spells CASSSQRANQPQHF. CDR3 DNA: TGTGCCAGCAGCTCACAGAGAGCTAATCAGCCCCAGCATTTT. Variable domain in full (rest from reference TRBV11-2 and TRBJ1-5): EAGVAQSPRYKIIEKRQSVAFWCNPISGHATLYWYQQILGQGPKLLIQFQNNGVVDDSQLPKDRFSAERLKGVDSTLKIQPAKLEDSAVYLCASSSQRANQPQHFGDGTRLSIL.

In the case of this clone: This specimen includes other DNA sequences encoding the same CDR3. This chain uses TRBV7-9 with TRBJ1-1, with unresolved D. Trimming removed 1 base at V and 1 base at J, with 7 bases between. From germline, CDR1 is SEHNR and CDR2 FQNEAQ (reference sequence). The CDR3 loop spans 14 amino acids. The CDR3 is CASSLGAGNTEAFF. CDR3 DNA sequence: TGTGCCAGCAGCTTAGGAGCGGGGAACACTGAAGCTTTCTTT.

The rearrangement links TRBV3-1 (or the pseudogene TRBV3-2) to TRBJ2-3; 8 positions match TRBD1. Trimming at V came to 3 bases and at J to 2 bases, leaving 7 bases not matched to a gene. There are 16 residues in the CDR3. Looked up from germline, CDR1 is LGHDT and CDR2 is YNNKEL (reference sequence). CDR3 amino acids: CASSHAGTGPTDTQYF. DNA for the CDR3: TGTGCCAGCAGCCACGCCGGGACAGGACCCACAGATACGCAGTATTTT.

The rearrangement joins TRBV4-3 to TRBJ1-1, with D possibly TRBD1 on 5 matching bases. The CDR3 is 16 residues long. V shed 1 base and J shed 1 base, with 13 bases lying between them. CDR1 and CDR2 (germline): LGHNA, YSLEER. CDR3 DNA: TGCGCCAGCAGCCAAGGTCGGGAGGGGACGAACACTGAAGCTTTCTTT. Its translation is CASSQGREGTNTEAFF.

This chain joins TRBV7-9 and TRBJ2-1; 14 positions match TRBD2. The CDR3 spans 19 residues. V was pared by 1 base and J by 10 bases, with 15 bases of the junction left unmatched. The germline gives CDR1 SEHNR, CDR2 FQNEAQ (reference sequence). CDR3 DNA sequence: TGTGCCAGCAGCTTAGAGTGGGGCAGGGGGACTAGCGGGAGCTTGGAGCAGTTCTTC. Translated: CASSLEWGRGTSGSLEQFF.

This clone was recorded only once. V gene TRBV28 combines with J gene TRBJ1-2; the D is unclear. Between the trimmed V and J ends, which lost 2 bases and 4 bases, there was a span of 5 bases. Germline V gives CDR1 MDHEN, CDR2 SYDVKM. This CDR3 is 12 amino acids long. The CDR3 spells CASSLGFYGYTF. Here the CDR3 DNA reads TGTGCCAGCAGTTTAGGGTTCTATGGCTACACCTTC.

The rearrangement links TRBV3-1 (or the pseudogene TRBV3-2) to TRBJ2-1, with no clear D. Trimming took off 1 base at V and 7 bases at J, with 20 bases between the two ends. The CDR3 is 17 amino acids. CDR1 and CDR2 from the germline V gene are LGHDT and YNNKEL (reference sequence). The CDR3 DNA follows: TGTGCCAGCAGCCAAGGAGTCTCCCTCTACCTGGAGAATGAGCAGTTCTTC. Its protein is CASSQGVSLYLENEQFF.

This clone was seen a few times. The CDR3 nucleotides read TGCGCCAGCAGCCCTCAGAGCGGGACCGAGCAGTACTTC. It yields the protein CASSPQSGTEQYF. This chain connects TRBV5-1 to TRBJ2-7; 7 bases fit TRBD2. With 4 bases clipped from V and 6 bases from J, the junction kept 7 bases outside the gene matches. The CDR3 sequence is 13 residues long. Germline V gene data show CDR1 as SGHRS and CDR2 as YFSETQ.

The rearrangement uses TRBV6-2 or TRBV6-3 and TRBJ2-5, with D hard to call. V was trimmed by 5 bases and J by 5 bases, leaving 9 bases between them. The CDR3 is 12 residues long. Per germline, CDR1 MNHEY and CDR2 SVGEGT. CDR3 amino acids: CASSRPRETQYF. CDR3 nucleotides: TGTGCCAGCAGTCGACCGCGGGAGACCCAGTACTTC.